This T cell receptor beta chain originates from a study of blood T cell repertoires in COVID-19. Across the study: Samples representing acute and convalescent COVID-19 were sourced from the United States, Italy and Spain. Sample material is recorded as cDNA or gDNA derived from T cells, B-cell-depleted T cells, or PBMCs.

Under the authors' procedure: By means of reference gene primer amplification, nucleated cell counts were estimated. Generated by immunoSEQ multiplex PCR, the TCRdb table keeps only in-frame clones and is missing some. From that table come the V and J calls and clone size; the DNA was used to work out D and trimming. The sample yields 200,000 to 250,000 clones, 80% to 90% seen once. The CDR3 runs to 17 residues. Germline V gene lookup returns CDR1 SEHNR and CDR2 FQNEAQ (reference sequence). Unmatched junction bases numbered 11, after V lost 4 bases and J lost 5 bases. This chain uses TRBV7-9 with TRBJ2-2; TRBD1 aligns across 9 bases. Sequencing was carried out using peripheral blood. This TCR was sampled from a man aged 25 to 45 who had recovered from COVID-19. CDR3 sequence reads: CASSSSRDREGTGELFF. The CDR3 DNA sequence: TGTGCCAGCAGCTCGTCCCGGGACAGGGAGGGGACCGGGGAGCTGTTTTTT.